Listed below are T cell receptor beta chains from one sample, sequenced in a study of cytomegalovirus exposure and HLA in healthy donors. TCRdb keeps only in-frame clones here, not all; method: immunoSEQ multiplex PCR. The sample yields hundreds of thousands of clones, less than 95% seen once. The sequencing input was PBMCs. Receptor source: a woman in her thirties in good health and CMV-seronegative. Both conserved end residues are part of each CDR3. The D gene is left open where the match is weak. Not every row has a clone size; where given, it reads once, few, many or a size class.

V,D,J,size,CDR3,DNA
TRBV6-5,NA,TRBJ2-2,NA,CASSYRGGTGELFF,TGTGCCAGCAGTTACAGGGGGGGCACCGGGGAGCTGTTTTTT
TRBV2,NA,TRBJ2-1,NA,CASITGQNSYNEQFF,TGTGCCAGCATAACAGGACAGAACTCCTACAATGAGCAGTTCTTC
TRBV2,NA,TRBJ2-2,NA,CASGRQNPNTGELFF,TGTGCCAGCGGTAGACAGAATCCGAACACCGGGGAGCTGTTTTTT
TRBV5-4,NA,TRBJ2-3,NA,CASSLSPAVSDADTQYF,TGTGCCAGCAGCCTATCGCCAGCTGTTTCTGACGCAGATACGCAGTATTTT
TRBV11-2,NA,TRBJ1-1,NA,CASSPRPGLNTEAFF,TGTGCCAGCAGCCCAAGGCCGGGGTTGAACACTGAAGCTTTCTTT
TRBV5-6,NA,TRBJ2-3,NA,CASSVGTRGDTQYF,TGTGCCAGCAGCGTAGGGACGAGAGGAGATACGCAGTATTTT
TRBV5-6,TRBD1,TRBJ2-7,NA,CASNRQGSPYEQYF,TGTGCCAGCAACAGACAGGGGTCCCCCTACGAGCAGTACTTC
TRBV18,TRBD1,TRBJ1-2,NA,CASSRDRGEGNYGYTF,TGTGCCAGCTCTCGGGACAGGGGAGAGGGAAACTATGGCTACACCTTC
TRBV20-1,NA,TRBJ2-1,NA,CSANSYNEQFF,TGCAGTGCTAACTCCTACAATGAGCAGTTCTTC
TRBV5-4,TRBD1,TRBJ2-2,NA,CASLNRGRGELFF,TGTGCCAGCTTGAACAGGGGGCGCGGGGAGCTGTTTTTT
TRBV5-4,TRBD1,TRBJ1-1,NA,CASIPNTGEKNTEAFF,TGTGCCAGCATCCCTAATACAGGGGAGAAGAACACTGAAGCTTTCTTT
TRBV7-3,NA,TRBJ2-3,NA,CASSLTHRSTDTQYF,TGTGCCAGCAGCTTAACTCATAGGAGCACAGATACGCAGTATTTT
TRBV28,TRBD1,TRBJ1-1,NA,CASSFPGQGMNTEAFF,TGTGCCAGCAGTTTCCCGGGACAGGGGATGAACACTGAAGCTTTCTTT
TRBV7-9,TRBD1,TRBJ2-2,NA,CASSLGSGGTGELFF,TGTGCCAGCAGCTTAGGATCAGGGGGCACCGGGGAGCTGTTTTTT
TRBV28,NA,TRBJ2-7,NA,CASRTPGLYEQYF,TGTGCCAGCAGGACTCCGGGTCTCTACGAGCAGTACTTC
TRBV27,NA,TRBJ1-2,NA,CASSFAGSYNYGYTF,TGTGCCAGCAGTTTTGCGGGGAGCTACAACTATGGCTACACCTTC
TRBV10-3,NA,TRBJ2-7,once,CAINDKTAQTYEQYF,TGTGCCATCAATGATAAGACAGCGCAAACCTACGAGCAGTACTTC
TRBV23-1,NA,TRBJ2-1,NA,CASSPRVGVYNEQFF,TGCGCCAGCAGTCCCAGGGTGGGGGTGTACAATGAGCAGTTCTTC
TRBV14,NA,TRBJ2-1,NA,CASSPRLGFVDEQFF,TGTGCCAGCAGCCCCCGACTAGGGTTTGTCGATGAGCAGTTCTTC
TRBV29-1,NA,TRBJ2-1,NA,CSVEGYSSYNEQFF,TGCAGCGTGGAGGGGTATAGTTCCTACAATGAGCAGTTCTTC
TRBV5-1,NA,TRBJ2-7,NA,CASSLGLAHYEQYF,TGCGCCAGCAGCTTGGGCCTAGCGCATTACGAGCAGTACTTC
TRBV2,NA,TRBJ2-6,NA,CASSEDPANVLTF,TGTGCCAGCAGTGAAGACCCCGCGAACGTCCTGACTTTC
TRBV5-4,NA,TRBJ2-5,NA,CASSSGSQETQYF,TGTGCCAGCAGCTCAGGGTCTCAAGAGACCCAGTACTTC
TRBV18,NA,TRBJ2-7,NA,CASSPSGRIYEQYF,TGTGCCAGCTCACCGTCAGGTCGAATCTACGAGCAGTACTTC
TRBV27,NA,TRBJ2-1,NA,CASSLGLAVYNEQFF,TGTGCCAGCAGTTTAGGGTTAGCGGTCTACAATGAGCAGTTCTTC
TRBV27,NA,TRBJ1-2,NA,CASSFRGGDGYTF,TGTGCCAGCAGTTTTAGAGGGGGAGATGGCTACACCTTC
TRBV29-1,NA,TRBJ2-3,NA,CSGMFLLADTQYF,TGCAGCGGAATGTTCCTTCTAGCAGATACGCAGTATTTT
TRBV28,TRBD2,TRBJ2-3,NA,CASSHTSANTDTQYF,TGTGCCAGCAGTCACACTAGCGCCAACACAGATACGCAGTATTTT
TRBV5-6,NA,TRBJ2-1,NA,CASSSDFRGHNEQFF,TGTGCCAGCAGTTCGGACTTCAGAGGCCACAATGAGCAGTTCTTC
TRBV5-7,NA,TRBJ1-1,NA,CASSPHLNTEAFF,TGTGCCAGCAGCCCCCATCTGAACACTGAAGCTTTCTTT
TRBV6-6,TRBD2,TRBJ2-1,NA,CASLAGANEQFF,TGTGCCAGCCTAGCGGGGGCCAATGAGCAGTTCTTC
TRBV27,TRBD1,TRBJ1-1,few,CASSLTSGGYTEAFF,TGTGCCAGCAGTTTAACATCAGGGGGATACACTGAAGCTTTCTTT
TRBV5-5,TRBD1,TRBJ1-1,NA,CASSPRTGDTEAFF,TGTGCCAGCAGCCCCCGAACAGGGGATACTGAAGCTTTCTTT
TRBV30,TRBD2,TRBJ2-1,NA,CAWSRGERSYNEQFF,TGTGCCTGGAGTCGGGGGGAGCGATCCTACAATGAGCAGTTCTTC
TRBV7-3,NA,TRBJ2-1,NA,CASSLTGSRNEQFF,TGTGCCAGCAGCTTAACCGGCAGCAGAAATGAGCAGTTCTTC
TRBV4-1,NA,TRBJ2-6,NA,CASSVHAALNVLTF,TGCGCCAGCAGCGTACACGCGGCCCTCAACGTCCTGACTTTC
TRBV5-4,TRBD2,TRBJ2-7,NA,CASSFRLAGVGSYEQYF,TGTGCCAGCAGCTTCCGACTAGCGGGAGTGGGGTCCTACGAGCAGTACTTC
TRBV4-2,TRBD2,TRBJ2-1,NA,CASSQEGRVRSSYNEQFF,TGTGCCAGCAGCCAAGAAGGGAGGGTCCGGAGCTCCTACAATGAGCAGTTCTTC
TRBV25-1,NA,TRBJ1-5,NA,CASSESGSGNQPQHF,TGTGCCAGCAGCGAATCAGGGAGCGGCAATCAGCCCCAGCATTTT
TRBV7-6,TRBD2,TRBJ2-2,NA,CASSALAGGSTGELFF,TGTGCCAGCAGCGCCTTAGCGGGAGGCTCGACCGGGGAGCTGTTTTTT